These 29 T cell receptor beta chains came from one sample sequenced in a study of neurological immune-mediated disorders (dated by TCRdb to the late 2010s). Library preparation was by 5' RACE. The reads were generated on an Illumina HiSeq 2500. TCRdb itself trimmed the public reads at Q25 with fastp, ran MiXCR and retained productive beta chains. Rows with a matching CDR3 protein are joined into one entry that keeps the most common DNA and genes. The sample table shows tens of thousands of distinct CDR3 sequences, and 3% to 4.5% are seen once. Of the sample, around 3.1% falls within the top ten clones. The material sequenced was PBMCs. The receptors derive from a woman aged 45-65 years with multiple sclerosis.

This clonotype has a count of ten or more. V usage is TRBV7-9 and J usage is TRBJ2-7, with D tentatively TRBD2 (7 bases). V shed 1 base and J shed 6 bases, with 22 bases lying between them. This CDR3 is 17 amino acids long. Per germline, CDR1 SEHNR and CDR2 FQNEAQ (reference sequence). CDR3 protein: CASSLGEGSGGRVEQYF. DNA of the CDR3: TGTGCCAGCAGCTTAGGAGAGGGCTCCGGGGGGCGAGTCGAGCAGTACTTC.

This clonotype showed up many times. The DNA of the CDR3 is TGTGCCAGCAGCCCGAAGACTGGAAACACCATATATTTT. Amino acids: CASSPKTGNTIYF. J is TRBJ1-3 and V is TRBV7-9; D not certain. This CDR3 has 13 amino acids. Trimming took 5 bases from V and 2 from J, leaving 7 bases between them. The germline V gene encodes CDR1 SEHNR and CDR2 FQNEAQ (reference sequence).

In its sample, this clonotype was seen many times. The chain employs TRBV15 and TRBJ1-6, with TRBD1 matching 8 bases. The germline V gene encodes CDR1 LNHNV and CDR2 YYDKDF (reference sequence). Trimming removed 5 bases from V and 6 bases from J; junction bases left unmatched: 12. The CDR3 length is 17 residues. CDR3 nucleotides: TGTGCCACCAGCCAAGGATTTGGACAGGGCCCTAATTCACCCCTCCACTTT. It encodes CATSQGFGQGPNSPLHF.

This clonotype was found many times. V usage is TRBV3-1 and J usage is TRBJ1-2; D is unclear. Trimming pared 2 bases from V and 2 bases from J, leaving 12 bases between. Germline V CDR1 and CDR2: LGHDT, YNNKEL (reference sequence). The CDR3 has 15 residues. Written as DNA, the CDR3 is TGTGCCAGCAGCCAACGGCAAATAAAGAACTATGGCTACACCTTC. Its protein product is CASSQRQIKNYGYTF.

There are many counts of this clonotype. The chain combines TRBV18 with TRBJ2-4; tentatively, D is TRBD1 (5 bases). From germline, CDR1 is KGHSH and CDR2 LQKENI. CDR3 size: 16 residues. With 2 bases removed from V and 3 bases from J, the gap between germline ends came to 14 bases. CDR3 sequence reads: CASSPGADKSKNIQYF. The CDR3, as DNA: TGTGCCAGCTCACCAGGGGCAGATAAGAGCAAAAACATTCAGTACTTC.

This clonotype occurred a few times. The V call is TRBV5-6, the J call TRBJ2-7; 7 bases fit TRBD1. Losses at the gene ends were 1 base for V and 7 bases for J; bases not matched to a gene: 8. The CDR3 contains 14 residues. Germline V gives CDR1 SGHDT, CDR2 YYEEEE. The chain's CDR3 is CASSLKTGFKEQYF. The CDR3 nucleotides read TGTGCCAGCAGCTTGAAGACAGGGTTCAAAGAGCAGTACTTC.

This clonotype was recorded many times. The gene calls are TRBV5-1 and TRBJ2-6; D gene unclear. The CDR3 runs to 13 residues. V was trimmed by 4 bases and J by 1 base, leaving 3 bases between them. CDR1 and CDR2 from the germline V gene are SGHRS and YFSETQ. CDR3 DNA sequence: TGCGCCAGCAGCGCATCTGGGGCCAACGTCCTGACTTTC. This sequence encodes CASSASGANVLTF.

The sample holds a few counts of this clonotype. A read error may explain this, as a much larger clone is one base away. The chain recombines TRBV7-7 with TRBJ2-5, with D perhaps matching TRBD1 or TRBD2 (6 bases each). CDR1 and CDR2 from the germline V gene are SSHAT and FNYEAQ (reference sequence). This CDR3 has 15 residues. CDR3 protein: CASSHRPGAGETQYF. DNA of the CDR3: TGTGCTAGCAGCCACCGTCCGGGGGCAGGGGAGACCCAGTACTTC.

At least ten counts were recorded for this clonotype. The chain employs TRBV7-9 and TRBJ2-2; D is possibly TRBD1 (5 bases). Trimming shortened V by 2 bases and J by 3 bases, and 10 bases separated the two germline ends. CDR3 length: 15 amino acids. Germline V gives CDR1 SEHNR, CDR2 FQNEAQ (reference sequence). Here the CDR3 reads CASSLTGQDTGELFF. The CDR3 nucleotides read TGTGCCAGCAGCTTAACCGGACAAGACACCGGGGAGCTGTTTTTT. The whole variable domain, remainder taken from reference TRBV7-9 and TRBJ2-2, is DTGVSQNPRHKITKRGQNVTFRCDPISEHNRLYWYRQTLGQGPEFLTYFQNEAQLEKSRLLSDRFSAERPKGSFSTLEIQRTEQGDSAMYLCASSLTGQDTGELFFGEGSRLTVL.

Turning to this clonotype: With a much larger clone just one base away, this may be a read error. The V gene is TRBV4-2, the J gene TRBJ2-7; D gene ambiguous. Germline V lookup: CDR1 LGHNA, CDR2 YNFKEQ. This CDR3 has 14 residues. V gave up 4 bases and J gave up 7 bases, with 17 bases separating them. CDR3 DNA: TGTGCCAGCAGCCGCGATCGGAGCCGCCAAGAGCAGTACTTC. Translated: CASSRDRSRQEQYF.

This clonotype was observed at least ten times. This chain joins TRBV7-2 and TRBJ1-1; D not certain. The CDR3 has 14 amino acids. Trimming stripped 2 bases from V and 4 bases from J, with 11 bases between. The germline V gene encodes CDR1 SGHTA and CDR2 FQGNSA. The CDR3 coding sequence is TGTGCCAGCAGCTTACTACCCTTAGGCACTGAAGCTTTCTTT. The encoded protein is CASSLLPLGTEAFF.

This clonotype has ten or more counts. V and J are TRBV7-9 and TRBJ1-1, with 7 nucleotides matching TRBD1. The CDR3 is 14 amino acids. The V and J ends lost 5 bases and 4 bases, in that order; junction bases with no gene match: 7. Germline V lookup: CDR1 SEHNR, CDR2 FQNEAQ (reference sequence). The CDR3 bases are TGTGCCAGCAGCAAACAGGGGTATCTCACTGAAGCTTTCTTT. It specifies CASSKQGYLTEAFF.

The chain carries TRBV9 and TRBJ2-7, with TRBD1 as a possible D gene (6 bases). The V end lost 0 bases, the J end lost 7 bases, and 14 bases lay between the germline ends. The germline V gene has CDR1 SGDLS and CDR2 YYNGEE. CDR3 length equals 14 residues. CDR3 protein: CASSVDRDTTEQYF. CDR3 sequence (DNA): TGTGCCAGCAGCGTAGACAGGGACACTACAGAGCAGTACTTC.

This clonotype has at least ten counts. The rearrangement links TRBV20-1 to TRBJ2-1; 14 positions agree with TRBD2. The CDR3 runs 14 residues. Germline CDR1 DFQATT, CDR2 SNEGSKA (reference sequence). With V trimmed by 5 bases and J by 7 bases, 4 bases remained unmatched. For the CDR3, the DNA is TGCAGTGCTGGACTAGCGGGGGGATGGAATGAGCAGTTCTTC. Its translation is CSAGLAGGWNEQFF.

This clonotype was recorded at least ten times. The chain couples TRBV5-8 to TRBJ1-5, with D possibly being TRBD1 (6 bases). Trimming removed 2 bases at V and 6 bases at J, with 9 bases between. CDR3 length: 13 residues. CDR1 is SGHTS, CDR2 YDEGEE, per germline. The CDR3 nucleotides read TGTGCCAGCAGCTTCGACAGGCCTCAGCCCCAGCATTTT. Encoded protein: CASSFDRPQPQHF.

The chain uses TRBV5-5 and TRBJ1-1, with D tentatively TRBD1 (6 bases). V lost 0 bases and J lost 7, with 10 bases in between. The germline gives CDR1 SGHKS, CDR2 YYEKEE (reference sequence). The CDR3 has 13 amino acids. The CDR3 sequence: CASSLGGLGEAFF. CDR3 nucleotide sequence: TGTGCCAGCAGCTTGGGGGGGCTCGGTGAAGCTTTCTTT.

Many counts were recorded for this clonotype. The V and J genes are TRBV4-1 and TRBJ2-5; 10 bases map to TRBD2. J was trimmed by 12 bases and V by 1 base; bases with no gene match: 14. The CDR3 is made up of 16 amino acids. Germline V gene sequence: CDR1 MGHRA, CDR2 YSYEKL. The CDR3 DNA sequence: TGCGCCAGCAGCCAAGTTTGGACGGGAGCGGGGGGGCACGAGTACTTC. Residues: CASSQVWTGAGGHEYF.

This clonotype came up many times. The chain links TRBV28 to TRBJ1-2; D is uncertain. Germline CDR1 MDHEN, CDR2 SYDVKM. Trimming cost V 2 bases and J 6 bases, with 10 bases left between them. This CDR3 has 13 residues. The chain's CDR3 is CASSLRGIHGYTF. Here the CDR3 DNA reads TGTGCCAGCAGTTTACGCGGGATTCATGGCTACACCTTC.

This clonotype was observed many times. V and J are TRBV7-2 and TRBJ1-2; 8 positions match TRBD1. V shed 4 bases, J shed 3 bases, and the junction held 7 bases outside the gene matches. CDR1 and CDR2 (germline): SGHTA, FQGNSA. The length of the CDR3 is 15 residues. The chain's CDR3 is CASSSNRGGDYGYTF. The CDR3 nucleotides are TGTGCCAGCAGCTCGAACAGGGGGGGCGACTATGGCTACACCTTC.

This clonotype was found many times. The chain employs TRBV10-3 and TRBJ2-1; D gene uncertain. V was pared by 8 bases and J by 3 bases, with 11 bases between. Germline V gene data show CDR1 as ENHRY and CDR2 as SYGVKD. CDR3 length equals 13 residues. Here the CDR3 DNA reads TGTGCCATCTTGGGCAGCAACTACAATGAGCAGTTCTTC. Residues: CAILGSNYNEQFF.

Many counts were recorded for this clonotype. This chain links TRBV20-1 with TRBJ1-6; no firm D call. V lost 2 bases and J lost 7, with 12 bases in between. CDR1 is DFQATT, CDR2 SNEGSKA, per germline (reference sequence). This CDR3 spans 14 amino acids. The chain's CDR3 is CSARPEPSNSPLHF. The CDR3 nucleotides are TGCAGTGCTAGACCAGAACCAAGCAATTCACCCCTCCACTTT.

This clonotype was found many times. The V gene is TRBV7-9, the J gene TRBJ1-2; TRBD1 matches at 7 bases. Losses at the gene ends were 3 bases for V and 8 bases for J; bases not matched to a gene: 12. The CDR3 runs to 15 residues. Germline-derived CDR1 and CDR2 are SEHNR and FQNEAQ (reference sequence). CDR3 nucleotide sequence: TGTGCCAGCAGCTTGGGCGCAGGGGGTTTAGAAGGCTACACCTTC. It yields the protein CASSLGAGGLEGYTF.

This clonotype occurred many times. The V and J genes are TRBV7-2 and TRBJ1-2; D is ambiguous. The CDR3 has 13 amino acids. V was trimmed by 1 base and J by 4 bases, leaving 7 bases between them. Per germline, CDR1 SGHTA and CDR2 FQGNSA. The CDR3 nucleotides read TGTGCCAGCAGCTTAGAACAGACCTATGGCTACACCTTC. Translating gives CASSLEQTYGYTF.

This clonotype appeared many times. The gene calls are TRBV20-1 and TRBJ2-5; a weak D match, TRBD1 (7 bases). V gave up 7 bases and J gave up 1 base, with 19 bases separating them. This CDR3 has 15 amino acids. Germline values: CDR1 DFQATT, CDR2 SNEGSKA (reference sequence). CDR3 amino acids: CSVEGASIRQETQYF. Here the CDR3 DNA reads TGCAGTGTGGAGGGGGCCAGTATCCGCCAAGAGACCCAGTACTTC.

This clonotype was found many times. The rearrangement joins TRBV20-1 to TRBJ2-3, with TRBD2 as a possible D gene (6 bases). CDR3 length: 15 amino acids. The germline gives CDR1 DFQATT, CDR2 SNEGSKA (reference sequence). V lost 0 bases, J lost 2 bases, and 12 bases lay in between. In nucleotides, the CDR3 is TGCAGTGCTAGAGACAGGCGGGGATCCACAGATACGCAGTATTTT. This codes for CSARDRRGSTDTQYF.

This clonotype has at least ten counts. This sequence joins TRBV9 and TRBJ2-3; D gene unclear. V lost 3 bases and J lost 0, with 14 bases in between. In germline, CDR1 is SGDLS, CDR2 YYNGEE. This CDR3 is built from 16 residues. Here the CDR3 reads CASSESLHHSTDTQYF. CDR3 in DNA: TGTGCCAGCAGCGAGAGCCTTCACCATAGCACAGATACGCAGTATTTT.

This clonotype was counted ten times or more. The rearrangement links TRBV6-6 to TRBJ1-5, with 8 positions matching TRBD1. This CDR3 is built from 18 residues. Trimming took 6 bases from V and 7 from J; bases not matched to a gene: 20. Germline CDR1 MNHNY, CDR2 SVGAGI (reference sequence). CDR3: CASRTSGRVTGALQPQHF. The CDR3 DNA follows: TGTGCCAGCAGAACTTCCGGCAGAGTGACAGGGGCTTTGCAGCCCCAGCATTTT.

This clonotype was seen a few times. This may come from a read error, since a much larger clone is one base off. The chain carries TRBV20-1 and TRBJ1-3; D possibly corresponds to TRBD1 (6 bases). CDR3 length equals 11 residues. Per the germline V gene, CDR1 is DFQATT and CDR2 is SNEGSKA (reference sequence). This CDR3 is CSVTGGKTIYF. The CDR3 DNA reads TGCAGTGTGACAGGTGGAAAAACCATATATTTT.

This clonotype occurred many times. The chain is built from TRBV20-1 and TRBJ2-1; a possible D gene is TRBD1 (6 bases). This CDR3 region has 16 residues. Trimming removed 2 bases from V and 3 bases from J, with 17 bases in between. CDR1 is DFQATT and CDR2 is SNEGSKA in the germline V gene (reference sequence). CDR3 nucleotide sequence: TGCAGTGCTAGAACCTCACTCAGGGGCGGCTACAATGAGCAGTTCTTC. Amino acid sequence: CSARTSLRGGYNEQFF.